Below are 12 T cell receptor beta chains sequenced from a single sample in a study of CD4 T cell repertoires in COVID-19 (dated by TCRdb to 2020 to 2022). Receptor amplification or capture employed the immunoSEQ multiplex PCR assay. The source is immuneACCESS, and TCRdb retained only in-frame sequences with V and J called. Part of the clones is not carried over; for the studies checked, unresolved V genes explain less than half of this, and the remainder is unexplained. A total of about 24,000 clones appear in this sample, 93% of them only once. Approximately 0.7% of the sample rests with the top ten. Uncultured memory T cell samples were subjected to sequencing directly after ex vivo isolation. Here the sequenced sample was circulating follicular helper CD4+ T cells (cTfh) from blood, taken before the COVID-19 pandemic. The intended sense of this specimen's cell subset or site label: circulating T follicular helper cells. The source is a human donor who had COVID-19.

The V and J genes are TRBV7-9 and TRBJ1-2; possible D gene TRBD1, 5 bases. Deletions cut 5 bases from V and 0 bases from J, with 10 bases between. Germline assignment: CDR1 SEHNR and CDR2 FQNEAQ (reference sequence). This CDR3 has 14 residues. The CDR3 region is CASSPGEANYGYTF. DNA for the CDR3: TGTGCCAGCAGCCCGGGGGAAGCTAACTATGGCTACACCTTC.

Turning to this clone: This sample also contains other DNA sequences that code for the same CDR3. The chain combines TRBV10-3 with TRBJ2-1; 11 bases map to TRBD2. This CDR3 has 12 residues. The trim removed 10 bases at V and 7 bases at J, leaving 3 bases unmatched. The germline CDR1 and CDR2 sequences are ENHRY and SYGVKD. DNA for the CDR3: TGTGCCACACGACTAGCGGGGAATGAGCAGTTCTTC. Translating it yields CATRLAGNEQFF.

V is TRBV5-1 and J is TRBJ2-3; 8 bases are a match to TRBD1. Germline assignment: CDR1 SGHRS and CDR2 YFSETQ. This CDR3 comprises 15 residues. Germline trimming cut 3 bases from V and 3 bases from J; bases unmatched to any gene: 6. CDR3 bases: TGCGCCAGCAGCTCCGGGACAGGTGGAACAGATACGCAGTATTTT. Translation gives CASSSGTGGTDTQYF.

V usage is TRBV15 and J usage is TRBJ1-4; TRBD1 might be the D (6 bases). The V end was cut by 0 bases, the J end by 1 base, with 6 bases between. The CDR3 totals 15 residues. CDR1 is LNHNV and CDR2 is YYDKDF in the germline V gene (reference sequence). CDR3 protein: CATSRDRGTNEKLFF. The CDR3 nucleotides read TGTGCCACCAGCAGAGACAGGGGAACTAATGAAAAACTGTTTTTT.

This chain links TRBV5-6 with TRBJ1-4, with a possible D match to TRBD1 (5 bases). The CDR3 length is 14 residues. Trimming stripped 2 bases from V and 5 bases from J, with 10 bases between. Germline V CDR1 and CDR2: SGHDT, YYEEEE. The CDR3 nucleotides are TGTGCCAGCAGCTTCCAGGGATACAATGAAAAACTGTTTTTT. Amino acid sequence: CASSFQGYNEKLFF.

Worth noting for this clone: At one end the junction does not follow the germline gene, possibly because of a read error. The J gene is TRBJ2-7, the V gene TRBV7-2, with D unresolved. In germline, CDR1 is SGHTA, CDR2 FQGNSA. This CDR3 has 13 residues. The CDR3 spells CASSPLGGYERYF. The DNA of the CDR3 is TGTGCCAGCAGCCCACTTGGCGGATACGAGCGGTACTTC.

The gene calls are TRBV18 and TRBJ2-5; a weak D match, TRBD1 (6 bases). CDR3 length: 14 residues. Germline V gene sequence: CDR1 KGHSH, CDR2 LQKENI. With 3 bases removed from V and 5 bases from J, the gap between germline ends came to 13 bases. The CDR3 sequence: CASSPRTGSETQYF. The CDR3 nucleotides are TGTGCCAGCTCACCCCGAACAGGGTCGGAGACCCAGTACTTC.

This clone was detected once. This chain links TRBV18 with TRBJ1-5; maybe TRBD1 (6 bases). This CDR3 is 17 amino acids long. Per the germline V gene, CDR1 is KGHSH and CDR2 is LQKENI. The V end was cut by 6 bases, the J end by 1 base, with 19 bases between. CDR3 nucleotide sequence: TGTGCCAGCTCCCATAAAAGCGGGGGGGCAAGCAATCAGCCCCAGCATTTT. Translated, it gives CASSHKSGGASNQPQHF. The full variable domain, in which reference TRBV18 and TRBJ1-5 provide the parts outside the CDR3, is NAGVMQNPRHLVRRRGQEARLRCSPMKGHSHVYWYRQLPEEGLKFMVYLQKENIIDESGMPKERFSAEFPKEGPSILRIQQVVRGDSAAYFCASSHKSGGASNQPQHFGDGTRLSIL.

The chain links TRBV19 to TRBJ2-5, with 8 bases fitting TRBD2. J gave up 3 bases and V 5 bases, and 5 bases lay outside the gene matches. The germline gives CDR1 LNHDA, CDR2 SQIVND (reference sequence). The CDR3 has 14 amino acids. The DNA for the CDR3 is TGTGCCAGTAGTCTCGGGAGGGCCGAAGAGACCCAGTACTTC. Translation gives CASSLGRAEETQYF.

The count of this clone is one. V is TRBV28 and J is TRBJ1-1, with unresolved D. V lost 2 bases and J 4 bases, leaving 2 bases between the germline ends. Germline CDR1 and CDR2: MDHEN and SYDVKM. The CDR3 consists of 11 residues. The CDR3 reads CASSLRTEAFF. The DNA of the CDR3 is TGTGCCAGCAGTTTACGCACTGAAGCTTTCTTT.

V is TRBV28 and J is TRBJ2-7, with a weak D call TRBD2 (6 bases). The CDR3 has 15 amino acids. V shed 1 base and J shed 6 bases, with 16 bases lying between them. Germline lookup yields CDR1 MDHEN and CDR2 SYDVKM. CDR3 sequence (DNA): TGTGCCAGCAGTTTATCTGGGGCAGGGCGGGGCGAGCAGTACTTC. Its translation is CASSLSGAGRGEQYF.

The chain recombines TRBV7-8 with TRBJ2-5, with 9 nucleotides matching TRBD2. Trimming at V came to 1 base and at J to 5 bases, leaving 5 bases not matched to a gene. This CDR3 contains 15 residues. Germline CDR1 is SGHVS and CDR2 is FQNEAQ. CDR3: CASSLGGGARETQYF. The DNA for the CDR3 is TGTGCCAGCAGCTTAGGCGGGGGGGCGAGGGAGACCCAGTACTTC.